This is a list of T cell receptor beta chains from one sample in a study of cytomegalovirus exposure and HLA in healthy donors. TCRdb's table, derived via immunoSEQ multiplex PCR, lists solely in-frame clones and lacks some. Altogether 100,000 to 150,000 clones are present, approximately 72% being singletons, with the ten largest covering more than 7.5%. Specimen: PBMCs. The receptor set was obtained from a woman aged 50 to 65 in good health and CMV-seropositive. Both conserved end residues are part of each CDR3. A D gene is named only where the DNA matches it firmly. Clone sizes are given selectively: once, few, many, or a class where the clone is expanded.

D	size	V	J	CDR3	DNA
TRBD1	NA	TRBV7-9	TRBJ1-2	CASSLAGTGPGYTF	TGTGCCAGCAGCTTAGCTGGGACAGGGCCAGGCTACACCTTC
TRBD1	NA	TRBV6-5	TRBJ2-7	CASSYSLGQGTYEQYF	TGTGCCAGCAGTTACTCGTTAGGACAGGGGACCTACGAGCAGTACTTC
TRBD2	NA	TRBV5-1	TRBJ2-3	CATGTSGALFPDTQYF	TGCGCCACCGGGACTAGCGGGGCCCTCTTCCCAGATACGCAGTATTTT
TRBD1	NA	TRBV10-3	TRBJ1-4	CAISEQGAGEKLFF	TGTGCCATCAGTGAACAGGGGGCAGGTGAAAAACTGTTTTTT
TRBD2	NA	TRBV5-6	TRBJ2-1	CASSLGQGLPYNEQFF	TGTGCCAGCAGCTTGGGTCAGGGACTACCCTACAATGAGCAGTTCTTC
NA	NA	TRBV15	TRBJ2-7	CATSRETGTYYEQYF	TGTGCCACCAGCAGAGAAACCGGGACTTACTACGAGCAGTACTTC
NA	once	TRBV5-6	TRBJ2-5	CASSLEGGWQGRFETQYF	TGTGCCAGCAGCTTGGAGGGAGGGTGGCAGGGGCGCTTCGAGACCCAGTACTTC
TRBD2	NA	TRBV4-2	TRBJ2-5	CASSQGLASQETQYF	TGTGCCAGCAGCCAAGGACTAGCGAGTCAAGAGACCCAGTACTTC
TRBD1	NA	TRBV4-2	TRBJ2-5	CASSPQGAQETQYF	TGTGCCAGCAGCCCTCAGGGGGCTCAAGAGACCCAGTACTTC
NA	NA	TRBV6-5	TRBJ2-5	CASRRSKQETQYF	TGTGCCAGCAGGAGATCGAAACAAGAGACCCAGTACTTC
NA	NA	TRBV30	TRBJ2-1	CAWSRGSNEQFF	TGTGCCTGGAGCCGGGGGTCCAATGAGCAGTTCTTC
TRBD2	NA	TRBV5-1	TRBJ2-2	CASSLAALSSGNTGELFF	TGCGCCAGCAGCTTGGCAGCCCTATCTAGCGGGAACACCGGGGAGCTGTTTTTT
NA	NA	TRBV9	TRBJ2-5	CASSVTRGQETQYF	TGTGCCAGCAGCGTTACCAGGGGACAAGAGACCCAGTACTTC
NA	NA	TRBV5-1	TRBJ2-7	CASSRGATYEQYF	TGCGCCAGTAGCCGGGGGGCGACCTACGAGCAGTACTTC
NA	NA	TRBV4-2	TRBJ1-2	CASGADGRRDRVTF	TGTGCCAGCGGGGCTGATGGTAGGCGCGATCGGGTCACCTTC
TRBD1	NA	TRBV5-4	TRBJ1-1	CASSTAGGSEAFF	TGTGCCAGCAGCACCGCAGGGGGCTCTGAAGCTTTCTTT
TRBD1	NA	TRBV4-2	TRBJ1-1	CASSQGDRVFSEAFF	TGTGCCAGCAGCCAAGGGGACAGGGTATTTTCTGAAGCTTTCTTT
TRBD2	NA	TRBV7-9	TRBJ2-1	CASSTRLAGLYNEQFF	TGTGCCAGCAGCACCCGACTAGCGGGGTTGTACAATGAGCAGTTCTTC
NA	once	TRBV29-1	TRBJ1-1	CSVGGRGAFF	TGCAGCGTTGGAGGGAGGGGGGCTTTCTTT
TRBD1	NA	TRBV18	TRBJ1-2	CASSPRDRGINYGYTF	TGTGCCAGCTCACCACGGGACAGGGGGATTAACTATGGCTACACCTTC
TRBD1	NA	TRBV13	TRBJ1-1	CASSPRTGVDAEAFF	TGTGCCAGCAGTCCTCGGACAGGGGTCGATGCTGAAGCTTTCTTT
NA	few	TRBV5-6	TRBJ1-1	CASSFEGGPGTEAFF	TGTGCCAGCAGCTTTGAGGGGGGGCCCGGCACTGAAGCTTTCTTT
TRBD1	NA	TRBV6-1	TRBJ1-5	CASSDPTGGGQPQHF	TGTGCCAGCAGTGACCCGACAGGGGGCGGTCAGCCCCAGCATTTT
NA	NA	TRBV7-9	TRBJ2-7	CASSTGFTYEQYF	TGTGCCAGCAGCACAGGGTTTACCTACGAGCAGTACTTC
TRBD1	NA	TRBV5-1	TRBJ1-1	CASSFDRDTEAFF	TGCGCCAGCAGCTTCGACAGGGACACTGAAGCTTTCTTT
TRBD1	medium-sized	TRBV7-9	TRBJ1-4	CASSPDRVSEKLFF	TGTGCCAGCAGCCCTGACAGGGTCAGTGAAAAACTGTTTTTT
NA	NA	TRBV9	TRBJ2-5	CASSVAEGEETQYF	TGTGCCAGCAGCGTAGCTGAGGGGGAGGAGACCCAGTACTTC
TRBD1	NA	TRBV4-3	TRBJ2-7	CASSQGLPGQGASSYEQYF	TGCGCCAGCAGCCAAGGCCTCCCGGGACAGGGGGCGAGCTCCTACGAGCAGTACTTC
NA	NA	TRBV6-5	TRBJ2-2	CASKRHTGELFF	TGTGCCAGCAAGCGGCACACCGGGGAGCTGTTTTTT
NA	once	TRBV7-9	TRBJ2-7	CASSLTGYEQYF	TGTGCCAGCAGCTTAACCGGCTACGAGCAGTACTTC
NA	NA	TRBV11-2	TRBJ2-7	CASSFSRGSYEQYF	TGTGCCAGCAGCTTCTCCAGGGGCTCCTACGAGCAGTACTTC
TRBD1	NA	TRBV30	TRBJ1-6	CAWGTGGGNSPLHF	TGTGCCTGGGGGACAGGGGGCGGGAATTCACCCCTCCACTTT